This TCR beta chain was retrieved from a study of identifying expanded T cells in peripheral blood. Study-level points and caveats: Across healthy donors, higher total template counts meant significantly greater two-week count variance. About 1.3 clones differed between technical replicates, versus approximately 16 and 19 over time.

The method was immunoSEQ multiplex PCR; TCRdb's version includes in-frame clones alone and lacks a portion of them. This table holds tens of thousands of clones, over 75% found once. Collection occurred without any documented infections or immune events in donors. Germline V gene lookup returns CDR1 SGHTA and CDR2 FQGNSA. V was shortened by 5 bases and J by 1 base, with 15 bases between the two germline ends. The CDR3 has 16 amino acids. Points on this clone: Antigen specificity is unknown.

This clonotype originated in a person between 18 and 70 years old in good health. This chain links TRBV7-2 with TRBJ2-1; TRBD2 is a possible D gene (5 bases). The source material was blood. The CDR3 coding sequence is TGTGCCAGCAGCCCCTATTGGGAGAGGTCCTACAATGAGCAGTTCTTC. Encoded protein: CASSPYWERSYNEQFF. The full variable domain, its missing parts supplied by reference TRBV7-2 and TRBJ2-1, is GAGVSQSPSNKVTEKGKDVELRCDPISGHTALYWYRQSLGQGLEFLIYFQGNSAPDKSGLPSDRFSAERTGGSVSTLTIQRTQQEDSAVYLCASSPYWERSYNEQFFGPGTRLTVL.